Each of the 11 T cell receptor beta chains below was sequenced from the same sample in a study of T-cell reconstitution after alpha-beta-depleted transplantation in children. Researchers prepared the TCRbeta library using unique molecular identifiers, the study reports. Each CDR3 protein is one row after TCRdb ran MiXCR on the PCR reads. The sample consists of approximately 200,000 distinct CDR3 sequences, roughly 15% of them appearing once. The sequences come from PBMCs from the stem cell graft donor, collected from the stem cell graft. Receptors originate from a human donor who donated a stem cell graft to a child with acute lymphoblastic leukemia.

This clonotype has a count of ten or more. J is TRBJ1-2 and V is TRBV27, with D perhaps TRBD1 (5 bases). The V and J ends lost 3 bases and 6 bases respectively, with 11 bases between them. Germline V lookup: CDR1 MNHEY, CDR2 SMNVEV (reference sequence). The CDR3 runs 13 residues. Written as DNA, the CDR3 is TGTGCCAGCAGTTTTGGGGGATATGATGGCTACACCTTC. Protein product: CASSFGGYDGYTF.

In its sample, this clonotype was seen a few times. The rearrangement uses TRBV28 and TRBJ2-5; D not certain. Germline V gene data show CDR1 as MDHEN and CDR2 as SYDVKM. Trimming removed 4 bases from V and 2 bases from J, with 5 bases in between. The CDR3 covers 12 residues. The CDR3 here is CASSSVQETQYF. In DNA form, the CDR3 reads TGTGCCAGCAGTTCTGTTCAAGAGACCCAGTACTTC.

This clonotype was seen many times. The chain couples TRBV5-1 to TRBJ2-7, with D possibly TRBD2 on 5 matching bases. Trimming removed 0 bases at V and 6 bases at J, with 10 bases between. This CDR3 has 13 residues. CDR1 and CDR2 (germline): SGHRS, YFSETQ. The CDR3: CASSLANGGEQYF. The CDR3 DNA follows: TGCGCCAGCAGCTTGGCGAATGGAGGCGAGCAGTACTTC.

This clonotype has a handful of counts. The chain carries TRBV12-3 or TRBV12-4 and TRBJ2-7; 10 nucleotides match TRBD1. This CDR3 has 15 residues. The J segment lost 5 bases and the V segment lost 2 bases, leaving 6 bases of the junction unmatched. The CDR3 sequence is CASSLTGTGANEQYF. CDR3 in DNA: TGTGCCAGCAGTTTAACCGGGACAGGGGCCAACGAGCAGTACTTC.

As concerns this clonotype: A much more abundant neighbour one base away suggests this may be a read error. V gene TRBV5-1 combines with J gene TRBJ1-2; D is ambiguous. This CDR3 spans 14 amino acids. Germline V lookup: CDR1 SGHRS, CDR2 YFSETQ. As DNA, the CDR3 is TGCGCCGGCAGCTTGGCCCAACAGAACTATGGCTACACCTTC. Translated: CAGSLAQQNYGYTF.

The DNA of the CDR3 is TGTGCCAGCAGCCAAGATCGATCCGGACTCTCTACCTACGAGCAGTACTTC. Its translation is CASSQDRSGLSTYEQYF. The chain couples TRBV4-2 to TRBJ2-7; weak D call: TRBD2 (5 bases). This CDR3 comprises 17 residues. Germline V gene data show CDR1 as LGHNA and CDR2 as YNFKEQ. Trimming shortened V by 0 bases and J by 2 bases, and 17 bases separated the two germline ends.

The chain links TRBV2 to TRBJ2-7, with TRBD1 matching over 7 bases. The CDR3 totals 11 residues. The V gene's germline CDR1 is SNHLY and CDR2 FYNNEI. The V and J ends lost 2 bases and 12 bases, in that order; junction bases with no gene match: 4. In DNA form, the CDR3 reads TGTGCCAGCAGTGAAAGGGACAGACGGTACTTC. This translates into CASSERDRRYF.

The table lists this clonotype with many counts. The V and J genes are TRBV19 and TRBJ1-5; weak D call: TRBD1 (6 bases). This CDR3 is 13 amino acids long. Germline CDR1 and CDR2: LNHDA and SQIVND (reference sequence). Trimming left V 6 bases short and J 7 bases short, with 13 bases between. The CDR3 here is CASRHREGQPQHF. The CDR3 nucleotides are TGTGCCAGTAGGCACAGGGAAGGCCAGCCCCAGCATTTT.

This clonotype has just a few counts. V is TRBV7-2 and J is TRBJ2-1; the D is unclear. The ends were cut back, 2 bases at V and 1 base at J, with 9 bases in the middle. Germline V gene sequence: CDR1 SGHTA, CDR2 FQGNSA. CDR3 size: 15 residues. CDR3 sequence reads: CASSLRGASYNEQFF. The DNA for the CDR3 is TGTGCCAGCAGCTTACGTGGTGCTTCCTACAATGAGCAGTTCTTC. Looking up the rest from reference TRBV7-2 and TRBJ2-1 gives the full variable domain: GAGVSQSPSNKVTEKGKDVELRCDPISGHTALYWYRQSLGQGLEFLIYFQGNSAPDKSGLPSDRFSAERTGGSVSTLTIQRTQQEDSAVYLCASSLRGASYNEQFFGPGTRLTVL.

This clonotype has just a few counts. The rearrangement joins TRBV3-1 to TRBJ2-4; TRBD2 matches at 10 bases. With V trimmed by 4 bases and J by 5 bases, 8 bases remained unmatched. Germline-derived CDR1 and CDR2 are LGHDT and YNNKEL (reference sequence). The length of the CDR3 is 16 residues. The chain's CDR3 is CASSRGVAGGQNIQYF. Written as DNA, the CDR3 is TGTGCCAGCAGCCGCGGGGTAGCGGGAGGCCAAAACATTCAGTACTTC.

At least ten counts were recorded for this clonotype. This chain connects TRBV20-1 to TRBJ2-7, with TRBD2 matching 8 bases. J lost 3 bases, V lost 3 bases, and 7 bases had no gene match. CDR3 size: 14 residues. Germline CDR1 DFQATT, CDR2 SNEGSKA (reference sequence). CDR3 residues: CSASPSGSIYEQYF. The CDR3 DNA reads as TGCAGTGCTAGTCCCAGCGGGAGCATCTACGAGCAGTACTTC.